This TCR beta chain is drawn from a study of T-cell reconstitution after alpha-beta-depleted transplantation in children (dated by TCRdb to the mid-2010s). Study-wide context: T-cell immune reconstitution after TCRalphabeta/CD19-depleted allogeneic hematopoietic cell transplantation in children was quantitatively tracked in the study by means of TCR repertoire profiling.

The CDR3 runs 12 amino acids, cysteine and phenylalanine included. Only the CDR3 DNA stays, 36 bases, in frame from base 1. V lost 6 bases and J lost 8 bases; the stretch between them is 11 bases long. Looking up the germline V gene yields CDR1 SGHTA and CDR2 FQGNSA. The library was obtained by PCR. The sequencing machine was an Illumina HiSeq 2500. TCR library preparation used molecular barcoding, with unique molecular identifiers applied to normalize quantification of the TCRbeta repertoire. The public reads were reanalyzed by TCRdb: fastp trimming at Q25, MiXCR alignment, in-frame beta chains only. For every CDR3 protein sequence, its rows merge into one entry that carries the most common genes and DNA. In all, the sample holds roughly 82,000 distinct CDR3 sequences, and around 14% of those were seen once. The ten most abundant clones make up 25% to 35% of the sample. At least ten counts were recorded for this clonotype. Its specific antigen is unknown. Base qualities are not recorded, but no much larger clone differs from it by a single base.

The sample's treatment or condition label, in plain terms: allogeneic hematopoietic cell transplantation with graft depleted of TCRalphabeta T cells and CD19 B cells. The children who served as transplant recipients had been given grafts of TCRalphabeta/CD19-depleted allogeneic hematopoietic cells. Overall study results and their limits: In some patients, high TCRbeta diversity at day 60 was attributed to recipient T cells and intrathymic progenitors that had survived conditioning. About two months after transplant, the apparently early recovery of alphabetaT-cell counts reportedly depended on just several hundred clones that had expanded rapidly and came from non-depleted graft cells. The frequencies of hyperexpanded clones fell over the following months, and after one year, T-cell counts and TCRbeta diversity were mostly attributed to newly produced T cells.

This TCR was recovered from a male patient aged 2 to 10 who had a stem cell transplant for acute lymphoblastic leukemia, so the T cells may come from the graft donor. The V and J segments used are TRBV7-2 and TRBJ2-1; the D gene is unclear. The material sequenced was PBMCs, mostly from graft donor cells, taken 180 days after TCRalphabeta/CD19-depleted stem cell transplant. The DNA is TGTGCCAGCAGGTCCGGGTCCCATGAGCAGTTCTTC. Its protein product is CASRSGSHEQFF.